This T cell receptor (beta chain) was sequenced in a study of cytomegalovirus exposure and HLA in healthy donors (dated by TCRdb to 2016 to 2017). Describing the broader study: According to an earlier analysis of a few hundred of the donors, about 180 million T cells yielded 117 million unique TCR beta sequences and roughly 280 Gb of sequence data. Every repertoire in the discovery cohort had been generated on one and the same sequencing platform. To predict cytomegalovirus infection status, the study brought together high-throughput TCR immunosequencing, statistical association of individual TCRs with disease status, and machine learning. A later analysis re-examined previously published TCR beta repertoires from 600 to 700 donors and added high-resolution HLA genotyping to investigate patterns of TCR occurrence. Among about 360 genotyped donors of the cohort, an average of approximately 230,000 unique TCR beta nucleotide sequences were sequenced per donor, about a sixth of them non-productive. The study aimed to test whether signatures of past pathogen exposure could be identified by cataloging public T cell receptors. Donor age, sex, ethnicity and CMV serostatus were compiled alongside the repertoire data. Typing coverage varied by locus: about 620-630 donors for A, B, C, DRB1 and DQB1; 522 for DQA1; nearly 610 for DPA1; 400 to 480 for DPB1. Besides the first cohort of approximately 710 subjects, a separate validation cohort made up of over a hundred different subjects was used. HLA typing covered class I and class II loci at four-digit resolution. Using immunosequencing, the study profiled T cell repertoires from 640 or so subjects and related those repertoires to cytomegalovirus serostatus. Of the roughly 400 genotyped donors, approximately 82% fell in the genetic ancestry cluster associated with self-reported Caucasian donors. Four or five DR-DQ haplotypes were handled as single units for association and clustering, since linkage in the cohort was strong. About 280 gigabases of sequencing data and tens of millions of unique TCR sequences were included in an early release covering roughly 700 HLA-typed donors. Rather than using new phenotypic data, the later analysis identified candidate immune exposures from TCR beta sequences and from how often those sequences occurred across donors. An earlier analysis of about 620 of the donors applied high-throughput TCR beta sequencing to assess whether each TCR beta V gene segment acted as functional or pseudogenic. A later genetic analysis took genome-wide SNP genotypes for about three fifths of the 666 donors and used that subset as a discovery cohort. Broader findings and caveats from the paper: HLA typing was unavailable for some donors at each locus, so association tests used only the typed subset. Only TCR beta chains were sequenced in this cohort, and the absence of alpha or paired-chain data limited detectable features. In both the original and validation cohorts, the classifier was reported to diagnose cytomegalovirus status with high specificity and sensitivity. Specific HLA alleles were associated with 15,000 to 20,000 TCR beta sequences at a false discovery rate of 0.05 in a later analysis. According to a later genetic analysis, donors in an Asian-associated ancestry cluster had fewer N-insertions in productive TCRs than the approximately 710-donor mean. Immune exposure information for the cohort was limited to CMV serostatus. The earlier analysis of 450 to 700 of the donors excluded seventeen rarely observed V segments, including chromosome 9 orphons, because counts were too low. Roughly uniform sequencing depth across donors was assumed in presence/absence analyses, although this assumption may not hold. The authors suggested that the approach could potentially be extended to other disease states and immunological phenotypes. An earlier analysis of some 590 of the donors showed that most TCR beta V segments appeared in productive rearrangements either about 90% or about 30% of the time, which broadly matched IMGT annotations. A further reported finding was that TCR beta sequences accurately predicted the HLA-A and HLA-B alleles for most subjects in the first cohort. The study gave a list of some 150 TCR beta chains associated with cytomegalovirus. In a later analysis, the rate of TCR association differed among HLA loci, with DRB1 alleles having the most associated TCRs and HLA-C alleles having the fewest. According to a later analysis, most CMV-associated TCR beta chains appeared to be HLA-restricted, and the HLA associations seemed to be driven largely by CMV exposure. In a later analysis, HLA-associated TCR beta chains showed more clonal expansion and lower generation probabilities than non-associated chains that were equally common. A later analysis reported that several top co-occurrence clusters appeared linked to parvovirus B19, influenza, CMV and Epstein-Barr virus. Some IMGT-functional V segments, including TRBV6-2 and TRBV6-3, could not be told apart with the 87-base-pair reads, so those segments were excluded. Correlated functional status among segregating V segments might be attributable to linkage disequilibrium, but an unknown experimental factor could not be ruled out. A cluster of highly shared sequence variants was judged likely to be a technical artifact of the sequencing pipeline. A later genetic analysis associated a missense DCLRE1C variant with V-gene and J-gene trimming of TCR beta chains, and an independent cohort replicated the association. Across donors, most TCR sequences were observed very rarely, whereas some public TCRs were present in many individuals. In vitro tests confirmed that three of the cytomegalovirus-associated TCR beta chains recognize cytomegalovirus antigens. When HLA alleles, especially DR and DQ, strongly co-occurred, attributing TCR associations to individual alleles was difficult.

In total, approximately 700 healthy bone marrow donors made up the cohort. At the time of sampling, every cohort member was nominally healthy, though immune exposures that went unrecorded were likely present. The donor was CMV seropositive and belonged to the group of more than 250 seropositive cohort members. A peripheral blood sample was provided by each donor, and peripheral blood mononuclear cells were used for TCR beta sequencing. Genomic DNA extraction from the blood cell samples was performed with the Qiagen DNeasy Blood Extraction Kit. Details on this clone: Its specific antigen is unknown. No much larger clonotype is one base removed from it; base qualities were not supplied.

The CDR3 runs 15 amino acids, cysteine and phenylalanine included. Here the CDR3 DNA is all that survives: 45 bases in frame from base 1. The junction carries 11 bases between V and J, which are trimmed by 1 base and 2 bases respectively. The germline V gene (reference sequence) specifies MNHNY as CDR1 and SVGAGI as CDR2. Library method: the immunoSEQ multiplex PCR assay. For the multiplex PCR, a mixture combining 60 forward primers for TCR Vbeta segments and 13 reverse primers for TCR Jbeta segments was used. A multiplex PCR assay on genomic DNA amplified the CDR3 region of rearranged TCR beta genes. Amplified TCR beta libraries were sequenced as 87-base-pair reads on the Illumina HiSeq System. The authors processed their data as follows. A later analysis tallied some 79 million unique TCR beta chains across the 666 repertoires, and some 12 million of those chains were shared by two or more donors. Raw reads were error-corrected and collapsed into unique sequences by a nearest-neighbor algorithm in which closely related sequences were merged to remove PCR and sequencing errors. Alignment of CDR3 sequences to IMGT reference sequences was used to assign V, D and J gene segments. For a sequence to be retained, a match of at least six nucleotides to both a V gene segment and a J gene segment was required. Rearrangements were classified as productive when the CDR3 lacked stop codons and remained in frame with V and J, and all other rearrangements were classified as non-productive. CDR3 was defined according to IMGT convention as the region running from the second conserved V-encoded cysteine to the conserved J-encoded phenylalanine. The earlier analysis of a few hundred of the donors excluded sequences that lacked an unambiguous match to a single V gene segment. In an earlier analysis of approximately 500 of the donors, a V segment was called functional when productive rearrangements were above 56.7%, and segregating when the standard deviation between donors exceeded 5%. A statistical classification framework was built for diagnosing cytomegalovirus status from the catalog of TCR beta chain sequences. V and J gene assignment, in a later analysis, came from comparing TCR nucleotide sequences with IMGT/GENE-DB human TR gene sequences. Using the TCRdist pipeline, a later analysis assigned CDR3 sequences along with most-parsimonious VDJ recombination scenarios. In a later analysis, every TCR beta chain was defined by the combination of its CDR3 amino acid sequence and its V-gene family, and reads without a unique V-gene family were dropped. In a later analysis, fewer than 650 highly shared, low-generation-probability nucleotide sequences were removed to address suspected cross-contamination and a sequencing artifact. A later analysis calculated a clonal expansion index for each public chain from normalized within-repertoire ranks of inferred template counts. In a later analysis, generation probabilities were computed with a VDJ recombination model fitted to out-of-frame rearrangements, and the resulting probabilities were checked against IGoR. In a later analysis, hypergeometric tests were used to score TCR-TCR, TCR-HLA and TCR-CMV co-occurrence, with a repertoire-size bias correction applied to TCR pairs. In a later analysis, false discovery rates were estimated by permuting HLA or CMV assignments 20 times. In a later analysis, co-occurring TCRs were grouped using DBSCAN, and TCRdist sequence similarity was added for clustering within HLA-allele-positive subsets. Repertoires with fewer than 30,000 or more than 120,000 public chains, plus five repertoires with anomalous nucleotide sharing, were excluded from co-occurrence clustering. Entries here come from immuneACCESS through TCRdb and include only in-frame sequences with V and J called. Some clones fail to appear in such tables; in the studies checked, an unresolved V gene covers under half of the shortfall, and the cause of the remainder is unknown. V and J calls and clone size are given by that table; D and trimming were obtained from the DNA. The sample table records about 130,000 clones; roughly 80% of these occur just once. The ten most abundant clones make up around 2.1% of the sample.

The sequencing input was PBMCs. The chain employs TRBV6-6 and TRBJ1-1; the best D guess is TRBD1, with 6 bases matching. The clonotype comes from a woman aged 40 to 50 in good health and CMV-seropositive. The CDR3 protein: CASSYWGPGNTEAFF. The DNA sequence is TGTGCCAGCAGTTACTGGGGGCCAGGTAACACTGAAGCTTTCTTT.